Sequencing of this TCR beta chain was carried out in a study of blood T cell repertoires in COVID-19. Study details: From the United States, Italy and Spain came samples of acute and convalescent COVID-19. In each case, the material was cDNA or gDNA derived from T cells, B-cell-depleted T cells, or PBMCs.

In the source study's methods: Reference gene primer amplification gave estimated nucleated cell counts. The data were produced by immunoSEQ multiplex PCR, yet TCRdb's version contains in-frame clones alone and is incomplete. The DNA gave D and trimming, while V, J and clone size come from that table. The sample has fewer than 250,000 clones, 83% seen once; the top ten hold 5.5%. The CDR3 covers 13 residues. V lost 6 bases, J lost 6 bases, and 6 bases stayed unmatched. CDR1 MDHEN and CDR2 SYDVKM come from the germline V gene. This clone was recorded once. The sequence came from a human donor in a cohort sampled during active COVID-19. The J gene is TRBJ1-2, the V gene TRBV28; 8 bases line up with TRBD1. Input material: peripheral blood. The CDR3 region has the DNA TGTGCCAGCAGGGTTCAGGGGGCGGATGGCTACACCTTC. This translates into CASRVQGADGYTF.